This T cell receptor (beta chain) was identified in a study of T-cell reconstitution after alpha-beta-depleted transplantation in children. Overall study results and limits: Most T-cell counts and diversity one year after the transplant came from T cells that were newly produced.

Library preparation (for TCRbeta) was performed with unique molecular identifiers. TCRdb analysed the PCR reads with MiXCR anew, one entry per CDR3 protein. This sample has about 160,000 distinct CDR3 sequences; approximately 10% occur once, and the top ten carry under 15%. Germline CDR1 reads MGHRA; CDR2 reads YSYEKL. CDR3 length: 17 residues. V shed 4 bases and J shed 0 bases, with 18 bases lying between them. This clonotype was seen ten or more times. Antigen specificity is unknown. Material: PBMCs, obtained before TCRalphabeta/CD19-depleted stem cell transplant. This clonotype was sampled from a boy aged 2 to 10 with acute myeloid leukemia, due to receive a stem cell transplant. The gene calls are TRBV4-1 and TRBJ1-1, with a possible D match to TRBD1 (5 bases). DNA of the CDR3: TGCGCCAGCAGCCGGACCGACAGCCCCAAGATGAACACTGAAGCTTTCTTT. Its translation: CASSRTDSPKMNTEAFF.